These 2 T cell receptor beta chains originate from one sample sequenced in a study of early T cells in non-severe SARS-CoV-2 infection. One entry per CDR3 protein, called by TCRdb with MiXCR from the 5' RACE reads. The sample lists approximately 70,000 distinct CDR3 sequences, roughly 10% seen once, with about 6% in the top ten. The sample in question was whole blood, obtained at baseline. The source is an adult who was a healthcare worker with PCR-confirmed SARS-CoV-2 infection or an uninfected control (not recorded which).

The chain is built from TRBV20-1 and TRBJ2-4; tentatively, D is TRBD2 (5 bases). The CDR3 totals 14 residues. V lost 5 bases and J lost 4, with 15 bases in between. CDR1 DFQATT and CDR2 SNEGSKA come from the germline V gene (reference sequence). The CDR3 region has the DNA TGCAGTGCTCCTCCGGGGTCCCCGAAAAACATTCAGTACTTC. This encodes CSAPPGSPKNIQYF.

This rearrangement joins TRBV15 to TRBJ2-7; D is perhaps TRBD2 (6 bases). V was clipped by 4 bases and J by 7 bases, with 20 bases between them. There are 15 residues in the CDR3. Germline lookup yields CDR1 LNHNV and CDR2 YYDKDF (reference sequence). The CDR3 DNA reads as TGTGCCACCAGCAACTTACGGCTGCGCCGGGGGGAGCAGTACTTC. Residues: CATSNLRLRRGEQYF.